This T cell receptor (beta chain) was obtained from a study of technical replicates of blood from a handful of donors. From germline, CDR1 is SNHLY and CDR2 FYNNEI. V shed 2 bases and J shed 5 bases, with 8 bases lying between them. CDR3 size: 13 residues. The protocol was immunoSEQ multiplex PCR, while the TCRdb copy is restricted to in-frame clones and leaves out a portion. The data hold 65,000 to 75,000 clones, with around 85% observed a single time. The chain recombines TRBV2 with TRBJ2-3, with D tentatively TRBD2 (5 bases). This sequence originates from a human donor in good health. Some clones in this sample may be carry-over from other donors' samples. The source material was PBMCs. CDR3 in amino acids: CASSETRGDTQYF. DNA for the CDR3: TGTGCCAGCAGTGAAACTCGGGGAGATACGCAGTATTTT.